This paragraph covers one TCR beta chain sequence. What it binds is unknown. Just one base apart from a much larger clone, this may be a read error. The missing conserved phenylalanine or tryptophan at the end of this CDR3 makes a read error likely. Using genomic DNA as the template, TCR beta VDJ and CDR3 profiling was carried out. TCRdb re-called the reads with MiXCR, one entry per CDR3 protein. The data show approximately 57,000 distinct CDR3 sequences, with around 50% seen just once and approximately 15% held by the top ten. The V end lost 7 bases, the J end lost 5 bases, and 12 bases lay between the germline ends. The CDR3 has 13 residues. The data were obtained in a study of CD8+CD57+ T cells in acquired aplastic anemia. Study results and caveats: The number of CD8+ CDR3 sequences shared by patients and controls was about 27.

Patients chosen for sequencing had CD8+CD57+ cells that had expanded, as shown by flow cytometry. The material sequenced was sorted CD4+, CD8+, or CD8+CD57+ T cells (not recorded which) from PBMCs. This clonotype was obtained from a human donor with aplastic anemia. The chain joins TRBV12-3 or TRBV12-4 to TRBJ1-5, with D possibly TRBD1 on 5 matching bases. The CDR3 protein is CASTLGGDQPQHL. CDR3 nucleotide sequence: TGTGCCAGCACCCTTGGGGGTGATCAGCCCCAGCATCTT.